This T cell receptor (beta chain) stems from a study of radiation and T cells in renal cell carcinoma. Stated treatment: 15 Gy SBRT to primary tumor, nephrectomy 4 weeks later. The table came from immunoSEQ multiplex PCR; TCRdb's copy has only in-frame clones and leaves some out. The sample has about 4,300 clones, 62% seen once. The receptor comes from an older woman with renal cell carcinoma. Sequencing used tumor tissue, obtained from a patient whose treatment included radiotherapy and nephrectomy.

This CDR3 reads CATSRDVRGGSNQPQHF. In DNA form, the CDR3 reads TGTGCCACCAGCAGAGATGTCAGAGGGGGGAGCAATCAGCCCCAGCATTTT. The V and J genes are TRBV15 and TRBJ1-5; D is possibly TRBD1 (6 bases). The CDR3 is 17 amino acids. Trimming removed 0 bases at V and 1 base at J, with 13 bases between. Per germline, CDR1 LNHNV and CDR2 YYDKDF (reference sequence).